This entry lists 8 T cell receptor beta chains sequenced from one sample in a study of regulatory T cells in long-lasting Graves disease. Both iRepertoire HTBI primers and Arm-PCR of CDR3 regions were used to build the TCR beta libraries. TCRdb independently ran MiXCR on the multiplex PCR reads; one entry per CDR3 protein. The sample consists of about 660,000 distinct CDR3 sequences, 30% of them appearing once. The time point here: persistent/refractory GD, antithyroid drugs over 5 years with positive TRAb. PBMC-extracted RNA yielded the TCR library. The sample here was peripheral blood mononuclear cells (PBMCs), taken when the disease was refractory, from a patient treated with antithyroid drugs. These receptors all stem from a female donor with Graves disease.

The V gene is TRBV20-1, the J gene TRBJ1-5; D possibly corresponds to TRBD1 (5 bases). V was cut by 5 bases and J by 2 bases, with 16 bases left in between. Germline-derived CDR1 and CDR2 are DFQATT and SNEGSKA (reference sequence). This CDR3 contains 15 residues. CDR3: CSASRDRRGNQPQHF. In DNA, the CDR3 is TGCAGTGCTTCCCGGGACCGAAGGGGCAATCAGCCCCAGCATTTT.

This clonotype was seen only once. This chain links TRBV19 with TRBJ1-4; D is possibly TRBD1 (5 bases). This CDR3 spans 13 amino acids. Germline loops: CDR1 LNHDA, CDR2 SQIVND (reference sequence). V was pared by 5 bases and J by 13 bases, with 17 bases between. CDR3 sequence reads: CASSRQGSRRLFF. The CDR3 bases are TGTGCCAGTAGTCGGCAGGGTAGCAGACGACTGTTTTTT.

A few counts support this clonotype. The chain recombines TRBV29-1 with TRBJ2-7; D ambiguous. The CDR3 contains 12 residues. The V gene's germline CDR1 is SQVTM and CDR2 ANQGSEA. V lost 6 bases, J lost 6 bases, and 15 bases lay in between. CDR3 in amino acids: CSVPVLGSEQYF. In nucleotides, the CDR3 is TGCAGCGTCCCCGTCCTGGGCTCCGAGCAGTACTTC.

This clonotype was detected only a few times. V gene TRBV20-1 combines with J gene TRBJ2-7; D might be TRBD2 (6 bases). The V end lost 1 base, the J end lost 4 bases, and 11 bases lay between the germline ends. This CDR3 contains 13 residues. CDR1 is DFQATT, CDR2 SNEGSKA, per germline (reference sequence). CDR3 sequence reads: CSARAGVTYEQYF. For the CDR3, the DNA is TGCAGTGCTAGAGCGGGAGTTACGTACGAGCAGTACTTC.

This clonotype was picked up a small number of times. The chain joins TRBV12-3 or TRBV12-4 to TRBJ1-5; D possibly corresponds to TRBD1 (6 bases). V was cut by 5 bases and J by 2 bases, with 13 bases left in between. The CDR3 is 15 amino acids. The CDR3 here is CASSTQGAGNQPQHF. CDR3 DNA: TGTGCCAGCAGTACACAGGGAGCGGGCAATCAGCCCCAGCATTTT.

The table lists this clonotype with a few counts. The chain carries TRBV9 and TRBJ1-1; no clear D. The CDR3 is made up of 15 amino acids. Germline values: CDR1 SGDLS, CDR2 YYNGEE. V was shortened by 3 bases and J by 1 base, with 13 bases between the two germline ends. CDR3 loop: CASSARGDTNTEAFF. The CDR3 DNA sequence: TGTGCCAGCAGCGCCCGTGGGGATACGAACACTGAAGCTTTCTTT.

The chain combines TRBV30 with TRBJ1-5, with D possibly matching TRBD1 (5 bases). The CDR3 covers 14 residues. V dropped 3 bases and J dropped 3 bases, with 12 bases sitting between them. CDR1 and CDR2 (germline): GTSNPN, SVGIG (reference sequence). The DNA for the CDR3 is TGTGCCTGGAGCATGGACACCTCCAATCAGCCCCAGCATTTT. This codes for CAWSMDTSNQPQHF.

About this clonotype itself: Since no conserved phenylalanine or tryptophan closes the CDR3, a read error is the likely cause. The V gene is TRBV28, the J gene TRBJ2-7; 8 nucleotides agree with TRBD2. Germline V gene lookup returns CDR1 MDHEN and CDR2 SYDVKM. The CDR3 totals 15 residues. With 5 bases clipped from V and 0 bases from J, the junction kept 6 bases outside the gene matches. CDR3 in DNA: TGTGCCAGCAGTCCAAAGACTAGCGTCTCCTACGAGCAGTACCTC. Translating it yields CASSPKTSVSYEQYL.